This entry lists 22 T cell receptor beta chains sequenced from one sample in a study of T cell responses to AZD1222 COVID-19 vaccine. Clones were sequenced by immunoSEQ multiplex PCR, and TCRdb holds only the in-frame ones, with some missing. The sample yields 100,000 to 150,000 clones, about 90% seen once. The material was peripheral blood, obtained on day 0 of AZD1222 vaccination. The source is an adult in good health.

The chain links TRBV11-1 to TRBJ1-5; D remains ambiguous. Germline-derived CDR1 and CDR2 are SGHAT and FQDESV (reference sequence). The CDR3 contains 11 residues. V lost 8 bases and J 4 bases, leaving 6 bases between the germline ends. The CDR3 sequence: CASRSNQPQHF. CDR3 DNA sequence: TGTGCCAGCCGTTCGAATCAGCCCCAGCATTTT.

V gene TRBV11-3 combines with J gene TRBJ2-3; 8 bases line up with TRBD1. Trimming took 5 bases from V and 4 from J; bases not matched to a gene: 8. This CDR3 spans 15 amino acids. In germline, CDR1 is SGHNT, CDR2 YENEEA. CDR3 region: CASSQGTGGADTQYF. The CDR3 bases are TGTGCCAGCAGCCAAGGGACAGGCGGGGCAGATACGCAGTATTTT.

V is TRBV18 and J is TRBJ2-5, with no clear D. Germline CDR1 and CDR2: KGHSH and LQKENI. Trimming removed 4 bases from V and 2 bases from J, with 17 bases in between. This CDR3 has 16 amino acids. CDR3 in amino acids: CASSLNIRTGQETQYF. CDR3 DNA sequence: TGTGCCAGCTCACTAAACATTAGGACCGGTCAAGAGACCCAGTACTTC.

The count of this clone is one. V and J are TRBV30 and TRBJ2-3; perhaps TRBD2 as D (6 bases). CDR3 length: 16 amino acids. Germline CDR1 GTSNPN, CDR2 SVGIG (reference sequence). Trimming shortened V by 4 bases and J by 4 bases, and 21 bases separated the two germline ends. The CDR3 nucleotides read TGTGCCTGGAAAAGGGAGGCAGGGAGTACCGCAGATACGCAGTATTTT. Amino acids: CAWKREAGSTADTQYF.

The gene calls are TRBV11-2 and TRBJ2-1, with D possibly being TRBD2 (5 bases). The CDR3 is 15 residues long. Trimming shortened V by 4 bases and J by 4 bases, and 14 bases separated the two germline ends. From germline, CDR1 is SGHAT and CDR2 FQNNGV. The CDR3 DNA is TGTGCCAGCAGCTCGGGGAGAGGCCTGTACAATGAGCAGTTCTTC. Protein product: CASSSGRGLYNEQFF.

The chain uses TRBV7-8 and TRBJ1-2; TRBD1 aligns across 9 bases. Trimming removed 1 base from V and 8 bases from J; junction bases left unmatched: 8. The CDR3 consists of 15 residues. Germline loops: CDR1 SGHVS, CDR2 FQNEAQ. As DNA, the CDR3 is TGTGCCAGCAGCTTAGTGAGGGGACAGGGACGCGGCTACACCTTC. It translates to CASSLVRGQGRGYTF.

This chain uses TRBV5-1 with TRBJ2-2; D is ambiguous. CDR1 and CDR2 from the germline V gene are SGHRS and YFSETQ. V dropped 4 bases and J dropped 3 bases, with 19 bases sitting between them. The CDR3 consists of 17 residues. CDR3 nucleotide sequence: TGCGCCAGCAGCCCCGGGTCCATCAAACTGGACACCGGGGAGCTGTTTTTT. This encodes CASSPGSIKLDTGELFF.

J is TRBJ1-4 and V is TRBV7-9, with TRBD1 matching 10 bases. With 5 bases clipped from V and 11 bases from J, the junction kept 5 bases outside the gene matches. CDR1 and CDR2 from the germline V gene are SEHNR and FQNEAQ (reference sequence). The CDR3 sequence is 13 residues long. DNA of the CDR3: TGTGCCAGCAGCCACGACAGGGGGCGGAAACTGTTTTTT. Translation: CASSHDRGRKLFF.

The chain is built from TRBV6-6 and TRBJ1-1; tentatively, D is TRBD1 (5 bases). V lost 5 bases to trimming and J lost 4 bases, with 14 bases between them. Germline assignment: CDR1 MNHNY and CDR2 SVGAGI (reference sequence). This CDR3 is 14 amino acids long. Here the CDR3 DNA reads TGTGCCAGCAGTCGCGGGGGGTCGGGCACTGAAGCTTTCTTT. This translates into CASSRGGSGTEAFF.

CDR3 sequence: CASSPSRTSENEQFF. CDR3 bases: TGTGCCAGCAGCCCCTCTCGGACTAGCGAGAATGAGCAGTTCTTC. The chain is built from TRBV6-6 and TRBJ2-1, with TRBD2 identical over 9 bases. The CDR3 runs 15 residues. The germline CDR1 and CDR2 sequences are MNHNY and SVGAGI (reference sequence). The trim removed 6 bases at V and 7 bases at J, leaving 10 bases unmatched.

The chain couples TRBV12-3 or TRBV12-4 to TRBJ2-2; D ambiguous. CDR3 size: 12 residues. Trimming cost V 3 bases and J 7 bases, with 6 bases left between them. DNA of the CDR3: TGTGCCAGCAGTTTGTTCTACGGGGAGCTGTTTTTT. Its protein is CASSLFYGELFF.

This chain joins TRBV5-1 and TRBJ1-3; D might be TRBD1 (5 bases). CDR1 is SGHRS and CDR2 is YFSETQ in the germline V gene. The CDR3 loop spans 15 amino acids. Trimming took off 0 bases at V and 3 bases at J, with 10 bases between the two ends. The CDR3 is CASSLGSTDGNTIYF. The CDR3 region has the DNA TGCGCCAGCAGCTTGGGTTCGACAGATGGAAACACCATATATTTT.

The V gene is TRBV5-1, the J gene TRBJ2-5; weak D call: TRBD1 (5 bases). Trimming took off 2 bases at V and 4 bases at J, with 18 bases between the two ends. Germline V gene sequence: CDR1 SGHRS, CDR2 YFSETQ. CDR3 length equals 16 residues. The CDR3 reads CASSFMTRGRGETQYF. DNA of the CDR3: TGCGCCAGCAGCTTTATGACAAGGGGAAGGGGAGAGACCCAGTACTTC.

V usage is TRBV6-2 or TRBV6-3 and J usage is TRBJ2-7, with a tentative D call TRBD2 (6 bases). Trimming removed 2 bases at V and 0 bases at J, with 8 bases between. CDR1 is MNHEY and CDR2 is SVGEGT in the germline V gene. CDR3 length: 14 residues. CDR3 sequence: CASSYAGSSYEQYF. The CDR3 bases are TGTGCCAGCAGTTACGCGGGGAGCTCCTACGAGCAGTACTTC.

The chain recombines TRBV7-3 with TRBJ2-1; D is perhaps TRBD2 (5 bases). Germline V CDR1 and CDR2: SGHTA, FQGTGA. V was trimmed by 4 bases and J by 4 bases, leaving 11 bases between them. This CDR3 is built from 14 residues. CDR3 region: CASSYRAEYNEQFF. The CDR3 DNA is TGTGCCAGCAGCTACCGAGCGGAATACAATGAGCAGTTCTTC. Variable domain in full (rest from reference TRBV7-3 and TRBJ2-1): GAGVSQTPSNKVTEKGKYVELRCDPISGHTALYWYRQSLGQGPEFLIYFQGTGAADDSGLPNDRFFAVRPEGSVSTLKIQRTERGDSAVYLCASSYRAEYNEQFFGPGTRLTVL.

The chain has TRBV7-9 and TRBJ1-1, with unresolved D. Germline V CDR1 and CDR2: SEHNR, FQNEAQ (reference sequence). Trimming cost V 6 bases and J 10 bases, with 15 bases left between them. The CDR3 sequence is 12 residues long. The CDR3 reads CASRPSPGRAFF. As DNA, the CDR3 is TGTGCCAGCAGGCCATCCCCAGGACGAGCTTTCTTT.

The gene calls are TRBV7-2 and TRBJ2-5, with 7 nucleotides matching TRBD2. The V gene end was trimmed by 0 bases and the J gene end by 5 bases; junction bases not matched to a gene: 6. The CDR3 contains 15 residues. Germline values: CDR1 SGHTA, CDR2 FQGNSA. The CDR3 region is CASSLAGGPVETQYF. Here the CDR3 DNA reads TGTGCCAGCAGCTTAGCGGGAGGGCCGGTTGAGACCCAGTACTTC.

V and J are TRBV5-6 and TRBJ1-2; D gene uncertain. This CDR3 is 16 amino acids long. From germline, CDR1 is SGHDT and CDR2 YYEEEE. V was shortened by 0 bases and J by 0 bases, with 12 bases between the two germline ends. CDR3 nucleotides: TGTGCCAGCAGCTTGGCAACCAGCCTCTCTAACTATGGCTACACCTTC. This codes for CASSLATSLSNYGYTF.

V is TRBV7-3 and J is TRBJ2-2; 9 nucleotides match TRBD1. V lost 2 bases, J lost 7 bases, and 5 bases stayed unmatched. CDR1 and CDR2 (germline): SGHTA, FQGTGA. CDR3 length: 15 residues. CDR3 sequence: CASSLGYRGHGELFF. The CDR3 nucleotides read TGTGCCAGCAGCTTAGGTTACAGGGGGCACGGGGAGCTGTTTTTT. The whole variable domain, remainder taken from reference TRBV7-3 and TRBJ2-2, is GAGVSQTPSNKVTEKGKYVELRCDPISGHTALYWYRQSLGQGPEFLIYFQGTGAADDSGLPNDRFFAVRPEGSVSTLKIQRTERGDSAVYLCASSLGYRGHGELFFGEGSRLTVL.

This sequence joins TRBV7-8 and TRBJ2-5; tentatively, D is TRBD1 or TRBD2 (5 bases each). V was pared by 7 bases and J by 5 bases, with 17 bases between. From germline, CDR1 is SGHVS and CDR2 FQNEAQ. This CDR3 is built from 14 residues. The CDR3 region has the DNA TGTGCCAGCAAGGGACGGACTTTCGGGGAGACCCAGTACTTC. Its protein product is CASKGRTFGETQYF. The whole variable domain, remainder taken from reference TRBV7-8 and TRBJ2-5, is GAGVSQSPRYKVAKRGQDVALRCDPISGHVSLFWYQQALGQGPEFLTYFQNEAQLDKSGLPSDRFFAERPEGSVSTLKIQRTQQEDSAVYLCASKGRTFGETQYFGPGTRLLVL.

V gene TRBV7-8 combines with J gene TRBJ2-7; 8 bases are shared with TRBD2. The length of the CDR3 is 14 residues. Germline values: CDR1 SGHVS, CDR2 FQNEAQ. V was clipped by 5 bases and J by 1 base; unmatched bases: 4. The CDR3 sequence is CASSPLAGSYEQYF. In DNA, the CDR3 is TGTGCCAGCAGCCCGTTAGCGGGGTCCTACGAGCAGTACTTC.

The genes are TRBV5-1 and TRBJ2-1; a possible D gene is TRBD2 (6 bases). The CDR3 covers 14 residues. CDR1 is SGHRS and CDR2 is YFSETQ in the germline V gene. Trimming shortened V by 5 bases and J by 3 bases, and 12 bases separated the two germline ends. The CDR3 is CASSAAGSYNEQFF. The CDR3 nucleotides read TGCGCCAGCAGTGCAGCGGGTAGCTACAATGAGCAGTTCTTC.